A selection of T cell receptor beta chains follows, all from one sample in a study of blood T cells in healthy people across ages. TCRdb independently ran MiXCR on the 5' RACE reads; one entry per CDR3 protein. The repertoire holds 1,100,000 or so distinct CDR3 sequences, 35% to 55% seen once, with 15% to 20% in the top ten. Material for sequencing was blood. The source of these receptors is a woman aged 55-70 years in good health. CDR3s include the opening cysteine and the closing phenylalanine or tryptophan. Each record gives: D gene, J gene, clone size, V gene, CDR3 DNA, CDR3 protein. The D gene is left open where the match is weak. Some rows have no size entry. The others give once, few or many, or a class for an expanded clone.

D: -; J: TRBJ2-5; size: many; V: TRBV12-3/TRBV12-4; DNA: TGTGCCAGCAGTTGGGAAGAGACCCAGTACTTC; CDR3: CASSWEETQYF
D: -; J: TRBJ1-4; size: -; V: TRBV7-9; DNA: TGTGCCAGCAGCTTCTCGGGCGGTAATGAAAAACTGTTTTTT; CDR3: CASSFSGGNEKLFF
D: -; J: TRBJ2-1; size: -; V: TRBV11-2; DNA: TGTGCCAGCAGCGCTGTGAGCAATGAGCAGTTCTTC; CDR3: CASSAVSNEQFF
D: -; J: TRBJ2-3; size: few; V: TRBV6-5; DNA: TGTGCCAGCAGTTACATAACAGCCTCCACAGATACGCAGTATTTT; CDR3: CASSYITASTDTQYF
D: -; J: TRBJ2-3; size: -; V: TRBV5-5; DNA: TGTGCCAGCAGCTCCCAGTGGACAGGAGGGACAGATACGCAGTATTTT; CDR3: CASSSQWTGGTDTQYF
D: TRBD1; J: TRBJ2-1; size: -; V: TRBV27; DNA: TGTGCCAGCAGTATTATCCGGGACAGGGCGTATGAGCAGTTCTTC; CDR3: CASSIIRDRAYEQFF
D: -; J: TRBJ2-1; size: few; V: TRBV12-5; DNA: TGTGCTAGTGGGACGGCGAGAGGAGATCTCAATGAGCAGTTCTTC; CDR3: CASGTARGDLNEQFF
D: -; J: TRBJ2-5; size: -; V: TRBV7-8; DNA: TGTGCCAGCAGCTTAGTTAGTGCGGCTAGCTCGGAGACCCAGTACTTC; CDR3: CASSLVSAASSETQYF
D: -; J: TRBJ2-1; size: -; V: TRBV5-1; DNA: TGCGCCAGCAGCTTGGCCTTCGGAGGGAATGAGCAGTTCTTC; CDR3: CASSLAFGGNEQFF
D: TRBD2; J: TRBJ2-7; size: -; V: TRBV7-3; DNA: TGTGCCAGCAGCTTGGCCCTAGCGGGAGACAATGAGCAGTACTTC; CDR3: CASSLALAGDNEQYF
D: -; J: TRBJ2-5; size: -; V: TRBV5-1; DNA: TGCGCCAGCAGCGTGGCAGCGGAAGAGACCCAGTACTTC; CDR3: CASSVAAEETQYF
D: TRBD1; J: TRBJ1-4; size: -; V: TRBV28; DNA: TGTGCCAGCAGTTTATGGGACAGGGGAACGAATGAAAAACTGTTTTTT; CDR3: CASSLWDRGTNEKLFF
D: -; J: TRBJ2-3; size: -; V: TRBV15; DNA: TGTGCCACCAGCAGATACACAGCGCCAGATACGCAGTATTTT; CDR3: CATSRYTAPDTQYF
D: -; J: TRBJ1-5; size: few; V: TRBV5-1; DNA: TGCGCCAGCAGCGTGGACAGAGATCAGCCCCAGCATTTT; CDR3: CASSVDRDQPQHF
D: -; J: TRBJ2-1; size: -; V: TRBV24-1; DNA: TGTGCCACCAGGAAAGGACGCGAGCAGTTCTTC; CDR3: CATRKGREQFF
D: -; J: TRBJ2-5; size: -; V: TRBV20-1; DNA: TGCAGTGCTAGACAGGTCTCTAGGGACCGGTACTTC; CDR3: CSARQVSRDRYF
D: -; J: TRBJ2-7; size: few; V: TRBV28; DNA: TGTGCCAGCGCTCCCCGGGGCAGCTCCTACGAGCAGTACTTC; CDR3: CASAPRGSSYEQYF
D: -; J: TRBJ2-1; size: -; V: TRBV30; DNA: TGTGCCTGGAGTGTTGCGGGAAGGGACTACAATGAGCAGTTCTTC; CDR3: CAWSVAGRDYNEQFF
D: -; J: TRBJ2-7; size: -; V: TRBV6-5; DNA: TGTGCCAGCAGTTACTCGCCACTAGCCCCCAGAGAACTTGACGAGCAGTACTTC; CDR3: CASSYSPLAPRELDEQYF
D: -; J: TRBJ2-7; size: -; V: TRBV20-1; DNA: TGCAGTGCTAGCGGGAAGGCCGATAACTACGAGCAGTACTTC; CDR3: CSASGKADNYEQYF
D: -; J: TRBJ1-3; size: -; V: TRBV6-5; DNA: TGTGCCAGCATATCGACCTGGACAGACGGAAACACCATATATTTT; CDR3: CASISTWTDGNTIYF
D: TRBD2; J: TRBJ2-1; size: -; V: TRBV4-1; DNA: TGCGCCAGCAGCCAAGTTAGCGGGCTATCTAACAATGAGCAGTTCTTC; CDR3: CASSQVSGLSNNEQFF
D: -; J: TRBJ2-1; size: -; V: TRBV30; DNA: TGTGCCTGGGCGGCCCTGGGGGGAGGCAATGAGCAGTTCTTC; CDR3: CAWAALGGGNEQFF
D: -; J: TRBJ2-3; size: few; V: TRBV9; DNA: TGTGCCAGCGCCCAGGGGGCGGGAGGGACAGATACGCAGTATTTT; CDR3: CASAQGAGGTDTQYF
D: TRBD1; J: TRBJ1-1; size: -; V: TRBV19; DNA: TGTGCCAGTTCACTGGACAGGGCCTCTGAAGCTTTCTTT; CDR3: CASSLDRASEAFF
D: -; J: TRBJ2-3; size: few; V: TRBV6-4; DNA: TGTGCCAGCAGTGACTCCGCAGGGTCGGGCACAGATACGCAGTATTTT; CDR3: CASSDSAGSGTDTQYF
D: TRBD1; J: TRBJ2-7; size: -; V: TRBV3-1; DNA: TGTGCCAGCAGCCCACAGGGGGATGGCTACGAGCAGTACTTC; CDR3: CASSPQGDGYEQYF
D: -; J: TRBJ2-4; size: many; V: TRBV21-1; DNA: TGTGCCAGCAGCAATCGTCTGCCAAGGGGAGCCAAAAACATTCAGTACTTC; CDR3: CASSNRLPRGAKNIQYF
D: -; J: TRBJ2-1; size: -; V: TRBV20-1; DNA: TGCAGTGCTAGCCGGGAGTTCTACAATGAGCAGTTCTTC; CDR3: CSASREFYNEQFF
D: -; J: TRBJ1-2; size: few; V: TRBV20-1; DNA: TGCAGTGCTAGGTCAGGGGAGATGATCCACTATGGCTACACCTTC; CDR3: CSARSGEMIHYGYTF
D: -; J: TRBJ2-3; size: few; V: TRBV20-1; DNA: TGCAGTGCTAGAGAGGGGCTTGTGGCAGATACGCAGTATTTT; CDR3: CSAREGLVADTQYF
D: -; J: TRBJ2-1; size: few; V: TRBV20-1; DNA: TGCAGTGCTAGAGAAGGCGGGGCCTACTACAATGAGCAGTTCTTC; CDR3: CSAREGGAYYNEQFF
D: -; J: TRBJ2-1; size: -; V: TRBV29-1; DNA: TGCAGAGCGGTAGGGTCCAACAATGAGCAGTTCTTC; CDR3: CRAVGSNNEQFF
D: -; J: TRBJ2-3; size: few; V: TRBV9; DNA: TGTGCCAGCACCGACGGCGAGGCGACCGTCGGGATTAGCACAGATACGCAGTATTTT; CDR3: CASTDGEATVGISTDTQYF
D: -; J: TRBJ2-5; size: -; V: TRBV14; DNA: TGTGCCAGCAGCCAAGACGGGACTCCCGAAGAGACCCAGTACTTC; CDR3: CASSQDGTPEETQYF
D: -; J: TRBJ2-7; size: -; V: TRBV2; DNA: TGTGCCAGCCGGCACAGCCGGTACGAGCAGTACTTC; CDR3: CASRHSRYEQYF
D: -; J: TRBJ2-7; size: -; V: TRBV9; DNA: TGTGCCAGCAGCCCCGGCCCAGGCAGCACCTACGAGCAGTACTTC; CDR3: CASSPGPGSTYEQYF
D: -; J: TRBJ2-1; size: -; V: TRBV13; DNA: TGTGCCAGCAGCCCACCACCGGCGGGCATAGACAATGAGCAGTTCTTC; CDR3: CASSPPPAGIDNEQFF
D: -; J: TRBJ1-2; size: -; V: TRBV2; DNA: TGTGCCAGCAGGTCCACCCATGGCTACACCTTC; CDR3: CASRSTHGYTF
D: -; J: TRBJ2-7; size: -; V: TRBV3-1; DNA: TGTGCCAGCATTCCTCGACAGGAGAACTACGAGCAGTACTTC; CDR3: CASIPRQENYEQYF
D: TRBD1; J: TRBJ1-2; size: -; V: TRBV28; DNA: TGTGCCAGCATCAGCGGGACAGTGCCTATTAACTATGGCTACACCTTC; CDR3: CASISGTVPINYGYTF
D: TRBD2; J: TRBJ2-7; size: -; V: TRBV6-5; DNA: TGTGCCAGCAGCTCTACGGGGCGGGGGTACTACGAGCAGTACTTC; CDR3: CASSSTGRGYYEQYF
D: -; J: TRBJ2-1; size: -; V: TRBV27; DNA: TGTGCCAGCAAATTTGAGGGTGGACCAGACAATGAGCAGTTCTTC; CDR3: CASKFEGGPDNEQFF
D: -; J: TRBJ2-1; size: -; V: TRBV7-2; DNA: TGTGCCAGCAGCCTTCTAATGGGTGAGCAGTTCTTC; CDR3: CASSLLMGEQFF
D: -; J: TRBJ2-7; size: -; V: TRBV6-6; DNA: TGTGCCAGCAGTTACTCGGGGCCGGGTAGCCACGAGCAGTACTTC; CDR3: CASSYSGPGSHEQYF
D: TRBD2; J: TRBJ2-5; size: few; V: TRBV14; DNA: TGTGCCAGCAGCCGATGGACTAGCGACCAGACCCAGTACTTC; CDR3: CASSRWTSDQTQYF
D: TRBD1; J: TRBJ1-2; size: -; V: TRBV25-1; DNA: TGTGCCAGCAGTGAATATGACAGGGGCTATGGCTACACCTTC; CDR3: CASSEYDRGYGYTF
D: TRBD1; J: TRBJ2-1; size: -; V: TRBV28; DNA: TGTGCCAGCAGTTTGGCGCCAGGGGGCGGTGAGCAGTTCTTC; CDR3: CASSLAPGGGEQFF
D: -; J: TRBJ1-5; size: -; V: TRBV6-4; DNA: TGTGCCAGCAGGGTCAATCAGCCCCAGCATTTT; CDR3: CASRVNQPQHF
D: -; J: TRBJ1-2; size: few; V: TRBV20-1; DNA: TGCAGTGCTAGCTCAAATGGTGGGCCAGTCGGCGGCTACACCTTC; CDR3: CSASSNGGPVGGYTF
D: -; J: TRBJ2-1; size: -; V: TRBV12-5; DNA: TGTGCTAGTGGTCCCCCCGCCCTCAATGAGCAGTTCTTC; CDR3: CASGPPALNEQFF
D: TRBD1; J: TRBJ2-7; size: -; V: TRBV6-6; DNA: TGTGCCAGCAGAAAGGGGACAGGGGATGAGCAGTACTTC; CDR3: CASRKGTGDEQYF
D: TRBD2; J: TRBJ2-1; size: -; V: TRBV12-3/TRBV12-4; DNA: TGTGCCAGCAGTTTCCCAGGAGCGGGAGGGTTGGATGAGCAGTTCTTC; CDR3: CASSFPGAGGLDEQFF
D: -; J: TRBJ2-7; size: few; V: TRBV6-6; DNA: TGTGCCAGCGGGTTTACCGTGGCCCACGAGCAGTACTTC; CDR3: CASGFTVAHEQYF
D: TRBD2; J: TRBJ2-5; size: -; V: TRBV9; DNA: TGTGCCAGCAGCCCTAGCGGGTTTAGGGCCGATGAGCAGTACTTC; CDR3: CASSPSGFRADEQYF
D: TRBD2; J: TRBJ2-3; size: -; V: TRBV5-5; DNA: TGTGCCAGCAGCTATCAGACTAGCGGGAGGGTGAGAGCGGCCGCGGGTACGCAGTATTTT; CDR3: CASSYQTSGRVRAAAGTQYF
D: TRBD1; J: TRBJ2-7; size: -; V: TRBV14; DNA: TGTGCCAGCAGTAGCATACAGGGGCCCGGCGGCGAGCAGTACTTC; CDR3: CASSSIQGPGGEQYF
D: -; J: TRBJ2-7; size: -; V: TRBV6-1; DNA: TGTGCCAGCAGTAGACCGGGCGAGCAGTACTTC; CDR3: CASSRPGEQYF
D: -; J: TRBJ2-1; size: -; V: TRBV7-2; DNA: TGTGCCAGTAGCCGACGGCTGGGTGAGCAGTTCTTC; CDR3: CASSRRLGEQFF
D: TRBD2; J: TRBJ2-7; size: -; V: TRBV6-2/TRBV6-3; DNA: TGTGCCAGCAGTTACTCGAGGAGACTTAGCGGGAGGGGGTACGAGCAGTACTTC; CDR3: CASSYSRRLSGRGYEQYF